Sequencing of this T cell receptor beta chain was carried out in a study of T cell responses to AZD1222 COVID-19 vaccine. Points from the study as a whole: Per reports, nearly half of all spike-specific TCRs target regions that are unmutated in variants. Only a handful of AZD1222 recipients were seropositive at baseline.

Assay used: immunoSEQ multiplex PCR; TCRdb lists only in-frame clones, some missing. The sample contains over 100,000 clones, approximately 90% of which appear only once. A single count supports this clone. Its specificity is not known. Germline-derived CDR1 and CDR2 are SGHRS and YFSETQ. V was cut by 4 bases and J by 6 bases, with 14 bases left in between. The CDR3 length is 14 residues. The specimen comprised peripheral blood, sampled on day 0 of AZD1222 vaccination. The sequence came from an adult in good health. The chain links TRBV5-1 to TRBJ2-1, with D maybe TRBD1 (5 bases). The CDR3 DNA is TGCGCCAGCAGCCAGGGTAGCTCCGGCAATGAGCAGTTCTTC. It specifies CASSQGSSGNEQFF.